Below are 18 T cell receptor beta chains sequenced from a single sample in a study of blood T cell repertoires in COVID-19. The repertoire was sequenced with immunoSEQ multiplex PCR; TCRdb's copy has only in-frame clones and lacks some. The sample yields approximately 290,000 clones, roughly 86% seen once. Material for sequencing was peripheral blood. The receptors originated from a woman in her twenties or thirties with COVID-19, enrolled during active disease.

As DNA, the CDR3 is TGTGCCAGCAGCCACCTAGGGGGGGCGTCTGATGGCTACACCTTC. This codes for CASSHLGGASDGYTF. V usage is TRBV3-1 (or the pseudogene TRBV3-2) and J usage is TRBJ1-2; D possibly corresponds to TRBD1 (6 bases). Germline V gives CDR1 LGHDT, CDR2 YNNKEL (reference sequence). Trimming cost V 3 bases and J 6 bases, with 17 bases left between them. This CDR3 contains 15 residues.

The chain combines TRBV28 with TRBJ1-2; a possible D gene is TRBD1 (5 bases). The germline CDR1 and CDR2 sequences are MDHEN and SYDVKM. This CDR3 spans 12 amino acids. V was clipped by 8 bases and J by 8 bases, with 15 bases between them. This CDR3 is CASAVGVGGYTF. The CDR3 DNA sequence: TGTGCCAGCGCTGTAGGGGTAGGAGGCTACACCTTC.

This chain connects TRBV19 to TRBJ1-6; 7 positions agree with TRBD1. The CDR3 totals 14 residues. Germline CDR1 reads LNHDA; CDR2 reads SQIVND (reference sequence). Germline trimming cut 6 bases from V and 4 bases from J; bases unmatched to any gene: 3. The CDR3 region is CASSGQAYNSPLHF. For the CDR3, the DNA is TGTGCCAGTAGCGGACAGGCTTATAATTCACCCCTCCACTTT.

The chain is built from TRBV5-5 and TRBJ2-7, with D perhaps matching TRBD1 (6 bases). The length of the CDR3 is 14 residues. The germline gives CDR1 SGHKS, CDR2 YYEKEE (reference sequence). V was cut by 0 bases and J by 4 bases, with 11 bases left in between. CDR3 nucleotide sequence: TGTGCCAGCAGCTTGGCAGGGGCCCAATACGAGCAGTACTTC. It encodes CASSLAGAQYEQYF.

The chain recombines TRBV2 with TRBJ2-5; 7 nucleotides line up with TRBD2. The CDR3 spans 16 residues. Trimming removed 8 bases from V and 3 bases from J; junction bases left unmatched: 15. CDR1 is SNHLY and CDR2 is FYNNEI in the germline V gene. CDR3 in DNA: TGTGCCAGCTCGGAGCTCCAGCGGGGATTAAAAGAGACCCAGTACTTC. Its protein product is CASSELQRGLKETQYF.

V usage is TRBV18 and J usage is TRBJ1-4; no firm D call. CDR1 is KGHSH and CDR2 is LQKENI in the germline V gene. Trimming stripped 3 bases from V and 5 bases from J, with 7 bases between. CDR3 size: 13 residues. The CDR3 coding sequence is TGTGCCAGCTCACCCGACTGGAATGAAAAACTGTTTTTT. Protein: CASSPDWNEKLFF.

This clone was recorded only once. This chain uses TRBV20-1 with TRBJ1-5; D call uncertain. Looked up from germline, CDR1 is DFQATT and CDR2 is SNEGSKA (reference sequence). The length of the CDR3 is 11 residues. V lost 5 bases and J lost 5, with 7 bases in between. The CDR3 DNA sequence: TGCAGTGCTGGAGGGCATCAGCCCCAGCATTTT. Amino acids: CSAGGHQPQHF.

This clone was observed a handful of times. This CDR3 reads CASSSSRGYEQYF. In DNA, the CDR3 is TGTGCCAGCAGCTCAAGCAGGGGTTACGAGCAGTACTTC. The genes are TRBV7-8 and TRBJ2-7, with D possibly TRBD1 on 6 matching bases. The CDR3 length is 13 residues. The ends were cut back, 4 bases at V and 4 bases at J, with 11 bases in the middle. Germline V gene lookup returns CDR1 SGHVS and CDR2 FQNEAQ.

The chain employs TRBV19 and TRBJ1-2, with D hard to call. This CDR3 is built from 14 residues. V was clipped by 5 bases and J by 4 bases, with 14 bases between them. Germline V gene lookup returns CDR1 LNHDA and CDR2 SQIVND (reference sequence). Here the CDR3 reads CASSDRTAFYGYTF. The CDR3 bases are TGTGCCAGTAGTGATAGAACAGCCTTCTATGGCTACACCTTC.

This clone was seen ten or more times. The CDR3 reads CASGGSNTEAFF. The CDR3 region has the DNA TGTGCCAGCGGGGGGTCGAACACTGAAGCTTTCTTT. The genes are TRBV9 and TRBJ1-1, with D possibly TRBD1 on 5 matching bases. V was clipped by 7 bases and J by 1 base, with 8 bases between them. CDR1 is SGDLS, CDR2 YYNGEE, per germline. The CDR3 is made up of 12 amino acids.

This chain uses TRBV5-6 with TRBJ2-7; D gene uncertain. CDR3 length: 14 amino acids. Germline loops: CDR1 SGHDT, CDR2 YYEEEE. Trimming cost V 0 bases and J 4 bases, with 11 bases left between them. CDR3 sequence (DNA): TGTGCCAGCAGCTTGGATGGGTTGAGGTACGAGCAGTACTTC. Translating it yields CASSLDGLRYEQYF.

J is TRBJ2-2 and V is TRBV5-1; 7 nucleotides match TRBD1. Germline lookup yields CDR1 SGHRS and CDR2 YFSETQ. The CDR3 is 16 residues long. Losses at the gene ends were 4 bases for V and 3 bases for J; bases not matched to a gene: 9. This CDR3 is CASSAPDRVDTGELFF. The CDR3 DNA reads TGCGCCAGCAGCGCGCCTGACAGGGTGGACACCGGGGAGCTGTTTTTT.

The CDR3 protein is CASSQAMNQPQHF. The CDR3, as DNA: TGTGCCAGCAGCCAAGCCATGAATCAGCCCCAGCATTTT. The chain uses TRBV3-1 (or the pseudogene TRBV3-2) and TRBJ1-5, with D uncertain. CDR1 and CDR2 from the germline V gene are LGHDT and YNNKEL (reference sequence). CDR3 length: 13 residues. Trimming left V 1 base short and J 4 bases short, with 5 bases between.

CDR3 nucleotide sequence: TGTGCCAGCAGCTTAGTACTGGGGCGTACACTACAGCCCCAGCATTTT. Translated: CASSLVLGRTLQPQHF. V gene TRBV11-3 combines with J gene TRBJ1-5; possibly TRBD1 for D (5 bases). V lost 1 base to trimming and J lost 7 bases, with 17 bases between them. Germline lookup yields CDR1 SGHNT and CDR2 YENEEA. The CDR3 sequence is 16 residues long.

The CDR3 region has the DNA TGCGCCAGCAGCCCCGAACCCCGGACAGGGGGCAACTATGGCTACACCTTC. Its translation is CASSPEPRTGGNYGYTF. This rearrangement joins TRBV5-1 to TRBJ1-2; 11 bases map to TRBD1. With V trimmed by 4 bases and J by 2 bases, 10 bases remained unmatched. Germline values: CDR1 SGHRS, CDR2 YFSETQ. CDR3 size: 17 residues.

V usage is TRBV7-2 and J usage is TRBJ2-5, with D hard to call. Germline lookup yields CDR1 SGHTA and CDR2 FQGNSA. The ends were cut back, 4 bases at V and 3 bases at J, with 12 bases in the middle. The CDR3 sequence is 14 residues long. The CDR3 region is CASSSYRTEETQYF. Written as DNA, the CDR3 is TGTGCCAGCAGCTCCTACCGTACGGAAGAGACCCAGTACTTC.

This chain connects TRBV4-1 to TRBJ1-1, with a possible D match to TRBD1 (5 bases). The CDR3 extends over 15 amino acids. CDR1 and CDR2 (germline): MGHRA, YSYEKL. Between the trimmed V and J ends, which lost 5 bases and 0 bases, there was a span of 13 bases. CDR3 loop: CASSEGGGMNTEAFF. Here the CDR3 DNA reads TGCGCCAGCAGCGAAGGTGGGGGGATGAACACTGAAGCTTTCTTT.

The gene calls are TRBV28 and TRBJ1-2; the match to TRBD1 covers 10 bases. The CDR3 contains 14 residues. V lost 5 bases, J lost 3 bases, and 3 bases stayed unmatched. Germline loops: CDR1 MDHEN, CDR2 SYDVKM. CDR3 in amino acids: CASSETGGHYGYTF. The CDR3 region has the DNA TGTGCCAGCAGTGAGACAGGGGGCCACTATGGCTACACCTTC.